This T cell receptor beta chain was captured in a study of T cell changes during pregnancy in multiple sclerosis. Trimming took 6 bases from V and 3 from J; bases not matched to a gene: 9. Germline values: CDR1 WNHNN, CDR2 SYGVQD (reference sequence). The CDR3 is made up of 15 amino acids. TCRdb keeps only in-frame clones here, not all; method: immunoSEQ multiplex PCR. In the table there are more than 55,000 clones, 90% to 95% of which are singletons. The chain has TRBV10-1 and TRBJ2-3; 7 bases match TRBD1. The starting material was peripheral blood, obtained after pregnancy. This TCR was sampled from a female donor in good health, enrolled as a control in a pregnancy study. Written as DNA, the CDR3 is TGCGCCAGCAGCCCTAGACAGGGTCGGACAGATACGCAGTATTTT. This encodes CASSPRQGRTDTQYF.